This T cell receptor (beta chain) was retrieved from a study (TCRdb year 2016). This clonotype was counted at least ten times. Its antigen is still unknown. No much larger clone is present one base from it, and per-base qualities are unavailable. The library was built by means of RT-PCR. The run used an Illumina MiSeq. Clones were called with MiXCR by TCRdb after fastp trimmed the public reads at Q25, and only in-frame beta chains were retained. Every CDR3 protein is listed once, alongside the most common genes and DNA of its rows. The sample records about 700,000 distinct CDR3 sequences, approximately 15% of which are singletons. Jointly, the top ten make up 3.6% of the sample. CDR1 LGHNA and CDR2 YNFKEQ are derived from the germline V gene. V and J are truncated by 0 bases and 2 bases respectively, leaving an intervening sequence of 8 bases. Reading from cysteine to phenylalanine, the CDR3 counts 15 amino acids. Only the CDR3 DNA stays, 45 bases, in frame from base 1.

Here the chain combines TRBV4-2 and TRBJ2-1; a confident D gene designation cannot be given. Sequenced sample: memory CD4+ T cells from blood. This clonotype was sampled from a female donor in good health, serving as a healthy control. This receptor carries the CDR3 CASSQDVGPYNEQFF. The nucleotide sequence reads as follows: TGTGCCAGCAGCCAAGATGTGGGCCCCTACAATGAGCAGTTCTTC.